The clone carrying this TCR beta chain was counted a single time. Its matching antigen is unknown. This entry is derived from a study of cytomegalovirus exposure and HLA in healthy donors. Study-level results: Relative to the approximately 700-donor mean, N-insertions were reportedly fewer in an Asian-associated ancestry cluster in a later analysis.

From germline, CDR1 is KGHSH and CDR2 LQKENI. CDR3 size: 13 residues. Deletions cut 3 bases from V and 5 bases from J, with 10 bases between. PCR amplification relied on 60 Vbeta primers (plus 13 Jbeta primers). Method: immunoSEQ multiplex PCR; TCRdb's copy keeps in-frame clones and lacks some. Found here are about 180,000 clones, roughly 77% of them singletons; the top ten hold 1%. This clonotype originated in a woman in her 50s in good health and CMV-seropositive. The rearrangement uses TRBV18 and TRBJ2-5; no clear D. Material for sequencing was PBMCs. The CDR3 DNA reads TGTGCCAGCTCACCGACTCGGTTCGAGACCCAGTACTTC. Amino acid sequence: CASSPTRFETQYF.